These 9 T cell receptor beta chains share one sample of origin, sequenced in a study of T cells in Graves' hyperthyroidism and ophthalmopathy. There were TCR beta CDR3 regions amplified from RNA transcripts. A first-round RT-PCR of the TCR CDR3 used the HTBI primer set. MiXCR, run by TCRdb on the multiplex PCR reads, gives a single entry per CDR3 protein. Of about 210,000 distinct CDR3 sequences detected, roughly a sixth appear once; the ten largest clones hold 50%. The sample taken for sequencing was blood. These receptors were taken from a man aged 50-59 years with Graves' hyperthyroidism.

This clonotype was seen many times. The chain is built from TRBV3-1 and TRBJ2-3; no reliable D call. The CDR3 is made up of 13 amino acids. V was clipped by 3 bases and J by 3 bases, with 7 bases between them. Germline values: CDR1 LGHDT, CDR2 YNNKEL (reference sequence). This chain's CDR3 is CASSHSHTDTQYF. The CDR3 DNA follows: TGTGCCAGCAGCCACAGCCATACAGATACGCAGTATTTT.

This clonotype came up many times. V usage is TRBV27 and J usage is TRBJ1-1; 7 positions agree with TRBD1. The germline V gene has CDR1 MNHEY and CDR2 SMNVEV (reference sequence). This CDR3 has 15 amino acids. Losses at the gene ends were 5 bases for V and 1 base for J; bases not matched to a gene: 7. CDR3 nucleotides: TGTGCCAGCAGTAAAAACCAGGGGGAGAACACTGAAGCTTTCTTT. It encodes CASSKNQGENTEAFF.

Ten or more counts support this clonotype. V gene TRBV3-1 combines with J gene TRBJ1-2; D is undetermined. This CDR3 is 12 amino acids long. V lost 0 bases to trimming and J lost 6 bases, with 5 bases between them. The V gene's germline CDR1 is LGHDT and CDR2 YNNKEL (reference sequence). In DNA form, the CDR3 reads TGTGCCAGCAGCCAAGAGGGGAATGGCTACACCTTC. Translating gives CASSQEGNGYTF.

Comment on this clonotype: Sequence at one end of the junction differs from germline and may be a read error. The chain combines TRBV10-3 with TRBJ2-7; tentative D call: TRBD2 (5 bases). There are 13 residues in the CDR3. Germline CDR1 reads ENHRY; CDR2 reads SYGVKD. For the CDR3, the DNA is TGTGCCATCAGTGAGTTAAATCTTGGGGAGCGGTACTTC. It encodes CAISELNLGERYF.

There are a few counts of this clonotype. The V call is TRBV15, the J call TRBJ1-5, with TRBD1 matching over 8 bases. After removal of 1 base from V and 3 bases from J, the junction contained 8 bases not matched to a gene. Germline-derived CDR1 and CDR2 are LNHNV and YYDKDF (reference sequence). This CDR3 has 17 residues. DNA for the CDR3: TGTGCCACCAGCAGAGGCGGGCAGGGGGCCCCCAATCAGCCCCAGCATTTT. It translates to CATSRGGQGAPNQPQHF.

The sample holds a few counts of this clonotype. The V and J genes are TRBV5-6 and TRBJ1-1; no clear D. This CDR3 is built from 13 residues. V lost 5 bases and J 4 bases, leaving 12 bases between the germline ends. Germline assignment: CDR1 SGHDT and CDR2 YYEEEE. The CDR3 region has the DNA TGTGCCAGCAGATGGACGGGTGGCACTGAAGCTTTCTTT. Its translation is CASRWTGGTEAFF.

This clonotype has a count of ten or more. The rearrangement links TRBV7-9 to TRBJ2-1; 9 bases match TRBD1. Germline V gene data show CDR1 as SEHNR and CDR2 as FQNEAQ (reference sequence). The CDR3 covers 15 residues. J was trimmed by 3 bases and V by 5 bases; bases with no gene match: 5. CDR3 in DNA: TGTGCCAGCAGCCCCGGACAGGGGTTCTACAATGAGCAGTTCTTC. Protein product: CASSPGQGFYNEQFF.

In its sample, this clonotype was seen many times. This sequence joins TRBV20-1 and TRBJ2-5; 8 bases agree with TRBD1. Losses at the gene ends were 5 bases for V and 4 bases for J; bases not matched to a gene: 3. The CDR3 is made up of 12 amino acids. In germline, CDR1 is DFQATT, CDR2 SNEGSKA (reference sequence). The DNA of the CDR3 is TGCAGTGCTGAGGACAGGGCAGAGACCCAGTACTTC. This gives the protein CSAEDRAETQYF.

The J gene is TRBJ1-2, the V gene TRBV11-3; 7 bases match TRBD1. The CDR3 has 13 residues. Germline CDR1 is SGHNT and CDR2 is YENEEA. With V trimmed by 6 bases and J by 5 bases, 6 bases remained unmatched. CDR3 sequence: CASSPQQGYGYTF. CDR3 DNA: TGTGCCAGCAGTCCCCAACAGGGGTATGGCTACACCTTC. The complete variable domain, with remaining parts taken from reference TRBV11-3 and TRBJ1-2, reads EAGVVQSPRYKIIEKKQPVAFWCNPISGHNTLYWYLQNLGQGPELLIRYENEEAVDDSQLPKDRFSAERLKGVDSTLKIQPAELGDSAVYLCASSPQQGYGYTFGSGTRLTVV.